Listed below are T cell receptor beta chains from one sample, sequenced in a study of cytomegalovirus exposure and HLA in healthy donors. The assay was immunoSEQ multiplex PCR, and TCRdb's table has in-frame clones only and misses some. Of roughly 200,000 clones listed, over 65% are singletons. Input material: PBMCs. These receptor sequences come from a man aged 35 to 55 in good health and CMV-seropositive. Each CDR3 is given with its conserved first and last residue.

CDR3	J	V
CASSQDLGQGRGALYEQYF	TRBJ2-7	TRBV4-2
CASSRTSPGASTQYF	TRBJ2-5	TRBV6-5
CSVGDSNYGYTF	TRBJ1-2	TRBV29-1
CASSPLGGSYEQYF	TRBJ2-7	TRBV6-1
CASSPWDRGIGSYNEQFF	TRBJ2-1	TRBV18
CASSGGLTMNTEAFF	TRBJ1-1	TRBV6-1
CASSQEGGSGSLGEQYF	TRBJ2-7	TRBV4-2
CSVEELDNEQFF	TRBJ2-1	TRBV29-1
CASSVAGDEFYNEQFF	TRBJ2-1	TRBV9
CASRWDTPLYEQYF	TRBJ2-7	TRBV5-1
CASSPTGQRNSYEQYF	TRBJ2-7	TRBV5-1
CASSQARLADEQYF	TRBJ2-7	TRBV4-3
CASSWGGQSSYNEQFF	TRBJ2-1	TRBV7-6
CASREGQGVFYEQYF	TRBJ2-7	TRBV2
CAISESPGLRTGANVLTF	TRBJ2-6	TRBV10-3
CASSPFDRDQETQYF	TRBJ2-5	TRBV5-1
CASSLGAPNTGELFF	TRBJ2-2	TRBV11-3
CASSPGTGTYEQYF	TRBJ2-7	TRBV28
CASKSGGANVLTF	TRBJ2-6	TRBV6-1
CASSLLAGLPVDTQYF	TRBJ2-3	TRBV7-2
CASTLSSGVYNEQFF	TRBJ2-1	TRBV19
CASSSPGTGTYEQYF	TRBJ2-7	TRBV6-6
CASSYTGREQYF	TRBJ2-7	TRBV19
CASRGQGHNSPLHF	TRBJ1-6	TRBV6-1
CASRNGQGDYGYTF	TRBJ1-2	TRBV6-6
CASSLVASRLDEQYF	TRBJ2-7	TRBV7-8
CASSLGIGAQAYEQYF	TRBJ2-7	TRBV11-3
CASSGSRGFNQPQHF	TRBJ1-5	TRBV6-1
CASGDRGNYEQYF	TRBJ2-7	TRBV7-2
CASSLEGPVQNYGYTF	TRBJ1-2	TRBV5-6
CASSLPRGADNSPLHF	TRBJ1-6	TRBV5-6
CASSLDPSYEQYF	TRBJ2-7	TRBV5-4
CASSPGLYNEQFF	TRBJ2-1	TRBV4-3
CASSLRGYGYTF	TRBJ1-2	TRBV27
CASSTGGYVEQFF	TRBJ2-1	TRBV9
CASRYETGLALHEQFF	TRBJ2-1	TRBV6-7
CASSPGQLNTEAFF	TRBJ1-1	TRBV28
CASSPGLAADTQYF	TRBJ2-3	TRBV5-1
CASSSTSEGGDTQYF	TRBJ2-3	TRBV7-9
CASSELLMTQYF	TRBJ2-5	TRBV2
CASSSDSGRPYEQYF	TRBJ2-7	TRBV11-2
CASRPASRGSFSYGYTF	TRBJ1-2	TRBV5-8
CASIWTGLNSPLHF	TRBJ1-6	TRBV2
CAPYIHRVNTEAFF	TRBJ1-1	TRBV10-3
CASGLVPPTRNTIYF	TRBJ1-3	TRBV12-5
CASSLGLAGAYQETQYF	TRBJ2-5	TRBV7-8
CASSPGGVIGYGYTF	TRBJ1-2	TRBV5-1
CASSDPAEREAFSSYNEQFF	TRBJ2-1	TRBV6-1
CASSPGSGELFF	TRBJ2-2	TRBV10-1
CATSRGGQGFGELFF	TRBJ2-2	TRBV15
CASSGTSGGTHYTDTQYF	TRBJ2-3	TRBV25-1
CASSSRGQPGELFF	TRBJ2-2	TRBV11-3
CASSERVQGFGELFF	TRBJ1-4	TRBV6-1
CASSPRAGPHEQYF	TRBJ2-7	TRBV18
CASSIGRDYDYEQYF	TRBJ2-7	TRBV19